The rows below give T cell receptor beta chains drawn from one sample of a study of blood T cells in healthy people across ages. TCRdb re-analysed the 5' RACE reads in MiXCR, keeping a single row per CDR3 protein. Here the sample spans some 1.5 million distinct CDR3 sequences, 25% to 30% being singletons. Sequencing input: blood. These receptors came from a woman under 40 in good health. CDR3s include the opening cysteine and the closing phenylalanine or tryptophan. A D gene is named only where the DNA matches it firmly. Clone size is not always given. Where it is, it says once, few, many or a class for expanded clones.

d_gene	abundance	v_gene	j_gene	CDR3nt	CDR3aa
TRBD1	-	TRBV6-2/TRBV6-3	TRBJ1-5	TGTGCCAGCAGTTACCCCCCACGGGCAGGGGGCGAGGGTTTACATCAGCCCCAGCATTTT	CASSYPPRAGGEGLHQPQHF
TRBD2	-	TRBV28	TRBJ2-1	TGTGCCAGCAGCCAGAGCGGGATAGGAGCCTACAATGAGCAGTTCTTC	CASSQSGIGAYNEQFF
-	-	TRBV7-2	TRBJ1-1	TGTGCCAGCAGCCCGCAAACGATGAACACTGAAGCTTTCTTT	CASSPQTMNTEAFF
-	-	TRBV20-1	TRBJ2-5	TGCAGTGGGCTAGTGGGGCTAGAGACCCAGTACTTC	CSGLVGLETQYF
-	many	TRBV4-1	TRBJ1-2	TGCGCCAGCAGCCAAGCTCGAGACTACACCTTC	CASSQARDYTF
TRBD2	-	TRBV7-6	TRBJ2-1	TGTGCCAGCAGCCCTGGTATCGGGGGGGCCTCCTACAATGAGCAGTTCTTC	CASSPGIGGASYNEQFF
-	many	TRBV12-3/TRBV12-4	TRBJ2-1	TGTGCCAGCAGTTTAGCGCCAGGCAATGAGCAGTTCTTC	CASSLAPGNEQFF
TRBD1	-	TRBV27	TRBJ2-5	TGTGCCAGCAGAATGGGACAGGGCATAAACCAAGAGACCCAGTACTTC	CASRMGQGINQETQYF
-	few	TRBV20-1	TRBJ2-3	TGCAGTGCTAGAGAACGCCCTAGCACAGATACGCAGTATTTT	CSARERPSTDTQYF
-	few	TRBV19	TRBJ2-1	TGTGCCAGTAGTCCCTCCTCTCGGGAGTGGAATGAGCAGTTCTTC	CASSPSSREWNEQFF
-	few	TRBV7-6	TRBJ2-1	TGTGCCAGCAGCTTAGTAGACGGAAACAATGAGCAGTTCTTC	CASSLVDGNNEQFF
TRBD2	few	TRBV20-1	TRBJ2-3	TGCAGTGCTAGAGTTACTAGCGGGAGTGCAGATACGCAGTATTTT	CSARVTSGSADTQYF
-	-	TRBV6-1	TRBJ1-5	TGTGCCAGCAGTGAATATTCTGGGAAGGGCAATCAGCCCCAGCATTTT	CASSEYSGKGNQPQHF
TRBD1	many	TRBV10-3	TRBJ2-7	TGTGCCATCAGTGGACAGGGGAGATTGAACGAGCAGTACTTC	CAISGQGRLNEQYF
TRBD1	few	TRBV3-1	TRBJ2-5	TGTGCCAGCAGGGTACAGGGGTTTCGTGAGACCCAGTACTTC	CASRVQGFRETQYF
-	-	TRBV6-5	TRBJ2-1	TGTGCCAGCTCACACGGACGGTCCCCAAATGAGCAGTTCTTC	CASSHGRSPNEQFF
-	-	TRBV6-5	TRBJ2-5	TGTGCCAGCAGTTACGCGCGGAAGACCCAGTACTTC	CASSYARKTQYF
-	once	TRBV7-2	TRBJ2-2	TGTGCCAGCAGCCCCGGGCTCTTATCCGGGGAGCTGTTTTTT	CASSPGLLSGELFF
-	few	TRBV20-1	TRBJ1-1	TGCAGTGCTAGAGCCAGGGAGGGAGAAAACACTGAAGCTTTCTTT	CSARAREGENTEAFF
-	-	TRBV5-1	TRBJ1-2	TGCGCCAGCAGCTTGGATGGGATAGGGGGCTATGGCTACACCTTC	CASSLDGIGGYGYTF